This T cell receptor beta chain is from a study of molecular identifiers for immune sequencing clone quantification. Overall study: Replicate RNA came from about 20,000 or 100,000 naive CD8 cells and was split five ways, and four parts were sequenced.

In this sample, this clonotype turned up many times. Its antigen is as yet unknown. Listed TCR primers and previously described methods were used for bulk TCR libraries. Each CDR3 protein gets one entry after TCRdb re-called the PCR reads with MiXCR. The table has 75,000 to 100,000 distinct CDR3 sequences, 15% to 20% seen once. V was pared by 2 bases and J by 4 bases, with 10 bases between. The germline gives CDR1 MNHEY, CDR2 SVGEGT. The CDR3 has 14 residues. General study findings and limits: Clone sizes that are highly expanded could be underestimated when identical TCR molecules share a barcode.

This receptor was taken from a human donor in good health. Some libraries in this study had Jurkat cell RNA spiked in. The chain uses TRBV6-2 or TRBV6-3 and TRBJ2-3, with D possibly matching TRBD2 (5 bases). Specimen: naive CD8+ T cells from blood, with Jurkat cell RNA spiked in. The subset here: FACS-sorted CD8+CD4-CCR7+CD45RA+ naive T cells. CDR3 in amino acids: CASSYGSSPDTQYF. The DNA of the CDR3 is TGTGCCAGCAGTTACGGGTCTAGCCCAGATACGCAGTATTTT.